The 20 T cell receptor beta chains presented below share a single source sample, sequenced in a study of T cells after yellow fever vaccination. One entry per CDR3 protein, called by TCRdb with MiXCR from the 5' RACE reads. This table has about 47,000 distinct CDR3 sequences, 7.4% appearing once. The sample in question was CD8+ T cells sorted from PBMCs, obtained around 14 days after the first yellow fever vaccination. The receptors shown here come from a man between 18 and 35 years old who received the YFV17D yellow fever vaccine.

There are a few counts of this clonotype. The rearrangement links TRBV7-9 to TRBJ2-2, with 13 positions matching TRBD2. Germline V gives CDR1 SEHNR, CDR2 FQNEAQ (reference sequence). The CDR3 has 17 amino acids. V lost 5 bases, J lost 3 bases, and 6 bases stayed unmatched. CDR3 in DNA: TGTGCCAGCAGCCAGACTAGCGGGGGGACATACACCGGGGAGCTGTTTTTT. Translating gives CASSQTSGGTYTGELFF.

This clonotype was observed a handful of times. The genes are TRBV7-8 and TRBJ2-1; 8 bases are shared with TRBD1. J gave up 8 bases and V 2 bases, and 5 bases lay outside the gene matches. There are 14 residues in the CDR3. Germline CDR1 and CDR2: SGHVS and FQNEAQ. The CDR3 is CASSLLQGADEQFF. The CDR3 nucleotides are TGTGCCAGCAGCTTACTTCAGGGGGCGGATGAGCAGTTCTTC.

This clonotype was seen more than once but under ten times. The CDR3 DNA reads TGTGCCAGTTCATTGGCCAGGATGAGCTCCTATAATTCACCCCTCCACTTT. It is translated as CASSLARMSSYNSPLHF. This sequence joins TRBV7-8 and TRBJ1-6; D call uncertain. V was cut by 9 bases and J by 0 bases, with 18 bases left in between. The V gene's germline CDR1 is SGHVS and CDR2 FQNEAQ. This CDR3 spans 17 amino acids.

This clonotype was seen many times. The chain recombines TRBV20-1 with TRBJ1-1; TRBD1 matches 7 bases. V lost 6 bases to trimming and J lost 2 bases; unmatched junction nucleotides: 15. CDR3 length: 16 residues. The germline CDR1 and CDR2 sequences are DFQATT and SNEGSKA (reference sequence). This CDR3 reads CSAKEQGKWLNTEAFF. DNA of the CDR3: TGCAGTGCGAAAGAACAGGGGAAATGGCTAAACACTGAAGCTTTCTTT.

This clonotype was counted ten times or more. Written as DNA, the CDR3 is TGTGCCAGCAGCGCCCTCAGGGAACGTGAGCAGTTCTTC. This sequence encodes CASSALREREQFF. The chain recombines TRBV9 with TRBJ2-1; the D gene is possibly TRBD1 (5 bases). The CDR3 runs to 13 residues. Germline V gene lookup returns CDR1 SGDLS and CDR2 YYNGEE. V shed 3 bases and J shed 9 bases, with 13 bases lying between them.

This clonotype has ten or more counts. CDR3 protein: CASSSDRGAEAFF. In DNA form, the CDR3 reads TGTGCCAGCAGCTCAGACAGGGGGGCTGAAGCTTTCTTT. The chain is built from TRBV7-7 and TRBJ1-1; the match to TRBD1 covers 9 bases. Germline V gene sequence: CDR1 SSHAT, CDR2 FNYEAQ (reference sequence). This CDR3 region has 13 residues. J lost 6 bases, V lost 4 bases, and 3 bases had no gene match.

There are many counts of this clonotype. V is TRBV6-2 or TRBV6-3 and J is TRBJ2-3; D is possibly TRBD2 (6 bases). Deletions cut 6 bases from V and 3 bases from J, with 13 bases between. Looked up from germline, CDR1 is MNHEY and CDR2 is SVGEGT. CDR3 length: 14 amino acids. Written as DNA, the CDR3 is TGTGCCAGCAGCCCCGGGGGAGCTACAGATACGCAGTATTTT. It specifies CASSPGGATDTQYF.

This clonotype has at least ten counts. The chain is built from TRBV6-2 or TRBV6-3 and TRBJ2-1; D possibly corresponds to TRBD1 (6 bases). This CDR3 is built from 15 residues. The germline V gene encodes CDR1 MNHEY and CDR2 SVGEGT. Trimming pared 0 bases from V and 0 bases from J, leaving 6 bases between. CDR3 sequence (DNA): TGTGCCAGCAGTTACTCAGGGGGCTCCTACAATGAGCAGTTCTTC. It specifies CASSYSGGSYNEQFF.

This clonotype was detected only a few times. V usage is TRBV4-1 and J usage is TRBJ1-2, with D unclear. Trimming removed 0 bases at V and 0 bases at J, with 8 bases between. The CDR3 totals 15 residues. The germline V gene encodes CDR1 MGHRA and CDR2 YSYEKL. The CDR3 bases are TGCGCCAGCAGCCAAGAGGGCAGGACTAACTATGGCTACACCTTC. Encoded protein: CASSQEGRTNYGYTF.

This clonotype was counted ten times or more. The chain links TRBV6-2 or TRBV6-3 to TRBJ2-1, with a possible D match to TRBD2 (5 bases). Germline assignment: CDR1 MNHEY and CDR2 SVGEGT. The CDR3 is 18 amino acids. V was pared by 2 bases and J by 0 bases, with 17 bases between. The CDR3 protein is CASSYPLLASGSYNEQFF. The CDR3 nucleotides read TGTGCCAGCAGTTACCCATTGCTAGCTTCCGGCTCCTACAATGAGCAGTTCTTC.

This clonotype was detected ten times or more. V and J are TRBV24-1 and TRBJ1-5, with D unclear. V was trimmed by 5 bases and J by 3 bases, leaving 13 bases between them. The CDR3 extends over 15 amino acids. Per the germline V gene, CDR1 is KGHDR and CDR2 is SFDVKD. CDR3 sequence reads: CATSGGPQFNQPQHF. CDR3 nucleotides: TGTGCCACCAGTGGGGGTCCCCAATTCAATCAGCCCCAGCATTTT.

This clonotype was picked up many times. This chain uses TRBV12-3 or TRBV12-4 with TRBJ1-5; weak D call: TRBD1 (5 bases). V was trimmed by 4 bases and J by 0 bases, leaving 13 bases between them. This CDR3 has 16 residues. CDR3 protein: CASSYAGTYSNQPQHF. In DNA form, the CDR3 reads TGTGCCAGCAGTTACGCAGGGACTTATAGCAATCAGCCCCAGCATTTT.

Ten or more counts support this clonotype. The chain is built from TRBV7-6 and TRBJ2-1, with D tentatively TRBD2 (5 bases). CDR3 length equals 15 residues. V lost 3 bases to trimming and J lost 5 bases, with 14 bases between them. CDR1 and CDR2 (germline): SGHVS, FNYEAQ. CDR3 nucleotides: TGTGCCAGCAGCTTTGGCAGCGGACTTCACAATGAGCAGTTCTTC. Amino acid sequence: CASSFGSGLHNEQFF.

This clonotype was counted at least ten times. The gene calls are TRBV5-1 and TRBJ1-5; 7 bases align to TRBD1. J gave up 2 bases and V 0 bases, and 2 bases lay outside the gene matches. Germline CDR1 is SGHRS and CDR2 is YFSETQ. This CDR3 is 15 amino acids long. Here the CDR3 DNA reads TGCGCCAGCAGCTTGGGGACAGGTGGCAATCAGCCCCAGCATTTT. Protein: CASSLGTGGNQPQHF.

This chain's CDR3 is CASSLSSEQFF. CDR3 DNA: TGTGCCAGCAGTTTAAGTTCGGAGCAGTTCTTC. The chain uses TRBV12-3 or TRBV12-4 and TRBJ2-1; D is ambiguous. V lost 2 bases and J lost 10, with 6 bases in between. The CDR3 covers 11 residues.

This clonotype showed up many times. The chain couples TRBV9 to TRBJ2-3; either TRBD1 or TRBD2 may fit D (6 bases each). The CDR3 is made up of 15 amino acids. From germline, CDR1 is SGDLS and CDR2 YYNGEE. V dropped 4 bases and J dropped 2 bases, with 14 bases sitting between them. The CDR3 nucleotides read TGTGCCAGCAGCCCCGGGGGCAGGGACACAGATACGCAGTATTTT. It specifies CASSPGGRDTDTQYF.

This clonotype was found many times. The V and J genes are TRBV29-1 and TRBJ1-2; D call uncertain. Germline CDR1 is SQVTM and CDR2 is ANQGSEA. Trimming cost V 0 bases and J 4 bases, with 9 bases left between them. CDR3 size: 13 residues. The CDR3 sequence is CSVEDRRPYGYTF. The CDR3 bases are TGCAGCGTTGAAGATCGCAGGCCCTATGGCTACACCTTC.

This clonotype was recorded many times. CDR3 sequence reads: CASSLRTVSYEQYF. For the CDR3, the DNA is TGCGCCAGCAGCCTTCGGACGGTCTCCTACGAGCAGTACTTC. This chain joins TRBV4-1 and TRBJ2-7; D remains ambiguous. Germline CDR1 and CDR2: MGHRA and YSYEKL. The CDR3 length is 14 residues. V shed 4 bases and J shed 0 bases, with 10 bases lying between them.

In its sample, this clonotype was seen many times. The chain couples TRBV4-3 to TRBJ2-1; 7 bases match TRBD2. CDR3 length equals 15 residues. V lost 3 bases and J lost 5; bases outside the gene matches: 7. Germline V gene data show CDR1 as LGHNA and CDR2 as YSLEER. Written as DNA, the CDR3 is TGCGCCAGCAGCCACCCCATAAGCGGGGACAATGAGCAGTTCTTC. Translation gives CASSHPISGDNEQFF.

This clonotype occurred many times. As DNA, the CDR3 is TGTGCCAGCAGCTTAGAGAGAAGCTCCTACAATGAGCAGTTCTTC. This codes for CASSLERSSYNEQFF. The J gene is TRBJ2-1, the V gene TRBV7-6; D is uncertain. Germline CDR1 SGHVS, CDR2 FNYEAQ. The CDR3 covers 15 residues. Trimming stripped 1 base from V and 0 bases from J, with 7 bases between.